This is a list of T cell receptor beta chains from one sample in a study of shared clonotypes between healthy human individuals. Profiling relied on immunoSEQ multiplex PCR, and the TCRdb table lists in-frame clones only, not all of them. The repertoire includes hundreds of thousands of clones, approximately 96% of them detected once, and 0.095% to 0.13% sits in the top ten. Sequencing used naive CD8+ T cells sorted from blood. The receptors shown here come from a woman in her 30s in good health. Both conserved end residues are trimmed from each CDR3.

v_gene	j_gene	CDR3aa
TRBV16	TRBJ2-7	ASSPNTGVSLGEQY
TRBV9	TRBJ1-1	ASSVGGWTEAF
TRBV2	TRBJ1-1	ASSRTGRTEAF
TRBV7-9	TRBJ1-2	ASSFTGERYYGYT
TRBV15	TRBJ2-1	ATSRGPGGRNNEQF
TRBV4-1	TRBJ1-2	ASSQEGEKNYGYT
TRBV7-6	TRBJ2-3	ASSQMGQNTDTQY
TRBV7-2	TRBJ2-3	ASSSPEGLAADTQY
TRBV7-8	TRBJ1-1	ASSKRQENTEAF
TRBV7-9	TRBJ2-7	ASSTPTGISYEQY
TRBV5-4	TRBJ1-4	ASSLETNEKLF
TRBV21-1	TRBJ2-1	ASSKGGRQF
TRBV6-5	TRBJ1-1	ASSYGRKTEAF
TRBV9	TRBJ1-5	ASSVGKGGNQPQH
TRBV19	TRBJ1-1	ASSTDREGDTEAF
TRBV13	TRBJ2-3	ASSSVLGATDTQY
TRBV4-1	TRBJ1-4	ASSPRKGEKLF
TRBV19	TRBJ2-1	ASSIEGVSYNEQF
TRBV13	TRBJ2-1	ASSFDRNNEQF
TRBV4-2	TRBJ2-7	ASSQDYGEQY
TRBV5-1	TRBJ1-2	ASSLGVRYGYT
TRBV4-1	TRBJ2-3	ASSAGPGTDTQY
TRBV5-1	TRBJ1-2	ASSLLFQGDYGYT
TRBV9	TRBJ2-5	ASSVGTSGEETQY
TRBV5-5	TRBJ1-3	ATQGAAGNTIY
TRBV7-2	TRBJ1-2	ASSLGTAGYT
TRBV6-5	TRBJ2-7	ASSYGRFQYEQY
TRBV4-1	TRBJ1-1	ASSQGWGGNEAF
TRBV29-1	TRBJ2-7	SVVRDRGYEQY
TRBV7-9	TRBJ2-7	ASSSRDGRFGYEQY
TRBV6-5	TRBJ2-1	ASSGTGASYNEQF
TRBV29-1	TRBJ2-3	SVWTSWGTDTQY
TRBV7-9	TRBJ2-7	ASSLAQGGRGDEQY
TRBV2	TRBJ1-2	ASSEALTGDYGYT
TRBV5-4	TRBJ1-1	ASRFQGGTEAF